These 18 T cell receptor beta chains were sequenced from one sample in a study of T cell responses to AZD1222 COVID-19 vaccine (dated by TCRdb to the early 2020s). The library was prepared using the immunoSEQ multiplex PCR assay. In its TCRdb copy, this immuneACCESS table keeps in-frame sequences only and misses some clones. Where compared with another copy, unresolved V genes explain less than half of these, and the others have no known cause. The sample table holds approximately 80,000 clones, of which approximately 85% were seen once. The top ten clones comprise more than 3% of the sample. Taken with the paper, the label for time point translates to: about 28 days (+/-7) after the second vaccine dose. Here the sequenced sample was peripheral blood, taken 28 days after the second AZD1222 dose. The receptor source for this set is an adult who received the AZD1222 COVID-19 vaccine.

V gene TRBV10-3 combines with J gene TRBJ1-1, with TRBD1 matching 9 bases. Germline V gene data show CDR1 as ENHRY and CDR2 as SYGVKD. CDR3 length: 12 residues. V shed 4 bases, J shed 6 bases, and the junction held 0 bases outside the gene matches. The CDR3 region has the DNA TGTGCCATCAGTGGACAGGGGGCTGAAGCTTTCTTT. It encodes CAISGQGAEAFF.

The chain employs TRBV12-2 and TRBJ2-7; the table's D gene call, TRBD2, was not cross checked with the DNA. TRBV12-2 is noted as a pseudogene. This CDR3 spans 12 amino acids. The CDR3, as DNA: TGTGCAAGTCGCCCCCGGGATTACGAGCAGTACTTC. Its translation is CASRPRDYEQYF.

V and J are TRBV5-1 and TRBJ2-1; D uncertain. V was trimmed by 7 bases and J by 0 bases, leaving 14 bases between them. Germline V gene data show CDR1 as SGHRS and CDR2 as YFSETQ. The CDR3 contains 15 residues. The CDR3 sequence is CASVPTRSSYNEQFF. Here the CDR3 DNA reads TGCGCCAGCGTTCCAACTCGTAGCTCCTACAATGAGCAGTTCTTC.

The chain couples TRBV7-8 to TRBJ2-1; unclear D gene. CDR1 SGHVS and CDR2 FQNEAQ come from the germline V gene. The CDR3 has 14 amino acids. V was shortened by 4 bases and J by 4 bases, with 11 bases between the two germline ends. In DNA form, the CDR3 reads TGTGCCAGCAGCTCCTTAGGAGATTACAATGAGCAGTTCTTC. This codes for CASSSLGDYNEQFF.

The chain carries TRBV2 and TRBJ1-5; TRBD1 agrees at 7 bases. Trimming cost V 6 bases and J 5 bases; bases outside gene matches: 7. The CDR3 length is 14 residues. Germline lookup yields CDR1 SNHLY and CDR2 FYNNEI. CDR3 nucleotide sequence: TGTGCCAGCAGATACGGGACAGATGATCAGCCCCAGCATTTT. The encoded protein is CASRYGTDDQPQHF. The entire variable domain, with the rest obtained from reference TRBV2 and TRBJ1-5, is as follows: EPEVTQTPSHQVTQMGQEVILRCVPISNHLYFYWYRQILGQKVEFLVSFYNNEISEKSEIFDDQFSVERPDGSNFTLKIRSTKLEDSAMYFCASRYGTDDQPQHFGDGTRLSIL.

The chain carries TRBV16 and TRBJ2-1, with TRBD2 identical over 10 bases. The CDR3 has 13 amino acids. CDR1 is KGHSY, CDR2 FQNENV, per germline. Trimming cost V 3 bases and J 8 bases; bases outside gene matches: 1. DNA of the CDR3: TGTGCCAGCAGCCAGCTAGCGGGAGATGAGCAGTTCTTC. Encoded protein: CASSQLAGDEQFF.

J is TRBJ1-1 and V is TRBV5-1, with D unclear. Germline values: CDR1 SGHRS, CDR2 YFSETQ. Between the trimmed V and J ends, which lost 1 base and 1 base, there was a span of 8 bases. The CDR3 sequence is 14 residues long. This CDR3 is CASSLLRGNTEAFF. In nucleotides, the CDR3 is TGCGCCAGCAGCTTGCTCCGCGGGAACACTGAAGCTTTCTTT. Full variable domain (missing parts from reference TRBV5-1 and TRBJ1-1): KAGVTQTPRYLIKTRGQQVTLSCSPISGHRSVSWYQQTPGQGLQFLFEYFSETQRNKGNFPGRFSGRQFSNSRSEMNVSTLELGDSALYLCASSLLRGNTEAFFGQGTRLTVV.

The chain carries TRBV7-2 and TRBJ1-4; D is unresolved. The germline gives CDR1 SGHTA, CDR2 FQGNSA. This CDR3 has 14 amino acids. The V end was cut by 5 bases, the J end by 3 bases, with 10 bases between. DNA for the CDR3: TGTGCCAGCAGCCCTAAGGGTTCTAATGAAAAACTGTTTTTT. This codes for CASSPKGSNEKLFF. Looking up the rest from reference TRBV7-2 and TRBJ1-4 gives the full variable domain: GAGVSQSPSNKVTEKGKDVELRCDPISGHTALYWYRQSLGQGLEFLIYFQGNSAPDKSGLPSDRFSAERTGGSVSTLTIQRTQQEDSAVYLCASSPKGSNEKLFFGSGTQLSVL.

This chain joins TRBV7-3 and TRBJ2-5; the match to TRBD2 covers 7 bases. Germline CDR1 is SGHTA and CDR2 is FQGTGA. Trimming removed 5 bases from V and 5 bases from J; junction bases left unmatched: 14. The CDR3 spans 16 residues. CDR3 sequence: CASSHEPRGSGETQYF. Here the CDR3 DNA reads TGTGCCAGCAGCCACGAGCCGCGCGGGAGCGGTGAGACCCAGTACTTC.

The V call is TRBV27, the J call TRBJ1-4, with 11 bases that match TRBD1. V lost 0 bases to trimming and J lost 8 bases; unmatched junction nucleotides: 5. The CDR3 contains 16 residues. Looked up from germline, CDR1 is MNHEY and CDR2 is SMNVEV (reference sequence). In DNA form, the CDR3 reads TGTGCCAGCAGTTTATCGCCGGACAGGGGGCGAGAAAAACTGTTTTTT. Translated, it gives CASSLSPDRGREKLFF.

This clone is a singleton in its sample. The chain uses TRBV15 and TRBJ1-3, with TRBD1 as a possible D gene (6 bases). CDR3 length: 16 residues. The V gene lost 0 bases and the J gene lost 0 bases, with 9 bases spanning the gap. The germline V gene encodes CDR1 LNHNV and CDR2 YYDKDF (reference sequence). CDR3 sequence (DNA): TGTGCCACCAGCAGAGAGGGACAACACTCTGGAAACACCATATATTTT. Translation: CATSREGQHSGNTIYF.

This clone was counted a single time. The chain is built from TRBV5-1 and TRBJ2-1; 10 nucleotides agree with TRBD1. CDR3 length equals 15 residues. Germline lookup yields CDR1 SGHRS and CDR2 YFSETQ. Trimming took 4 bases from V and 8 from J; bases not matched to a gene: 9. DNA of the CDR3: TGCGCCAGCAGCCCGGCGGGACAGGGGAGGGATGAGCAGTTCTTC. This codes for CASSPAGQGRDEQFF.

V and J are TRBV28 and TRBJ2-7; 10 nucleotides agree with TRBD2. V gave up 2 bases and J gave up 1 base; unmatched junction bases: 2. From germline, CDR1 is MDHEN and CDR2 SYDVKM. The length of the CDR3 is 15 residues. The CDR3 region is CASSLQAGGSYEQYF. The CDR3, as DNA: TGTGCCAGCAGTTTACAAGCGGGAGGGTCCTACGAGCAGTACTTC.

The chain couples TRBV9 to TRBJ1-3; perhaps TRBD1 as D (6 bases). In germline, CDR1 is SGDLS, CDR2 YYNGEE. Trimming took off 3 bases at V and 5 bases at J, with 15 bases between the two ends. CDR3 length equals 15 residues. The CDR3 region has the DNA TGTGCCAGCAGCGGAACCACAGGGTCCAGAAACACCATATATTTT. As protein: CASSGTTGSRNTIYF.

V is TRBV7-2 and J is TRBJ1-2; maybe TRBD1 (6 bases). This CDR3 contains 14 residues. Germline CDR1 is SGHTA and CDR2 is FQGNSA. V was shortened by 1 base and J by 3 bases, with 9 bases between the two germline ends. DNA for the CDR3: TGTGCCAGCAGCTTAGGGGGGCCGCACTATGGCTACACCTTC. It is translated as CASSLGGPHYGYTF.

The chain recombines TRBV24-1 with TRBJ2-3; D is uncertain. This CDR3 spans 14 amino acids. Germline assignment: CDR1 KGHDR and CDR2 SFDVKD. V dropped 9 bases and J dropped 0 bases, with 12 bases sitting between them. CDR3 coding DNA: TGTGCCACCTCAAGATCCTCTAGCACAGATACGCAGTATTTT. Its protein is CATSRSSSTDTQYF.

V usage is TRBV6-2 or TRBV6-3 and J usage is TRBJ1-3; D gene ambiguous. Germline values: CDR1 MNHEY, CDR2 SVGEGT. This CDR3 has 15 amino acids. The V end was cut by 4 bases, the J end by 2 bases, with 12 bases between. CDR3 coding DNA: TGTGCCAGCAGTTCCCCCCGGACCACTGGAAACACCATATATTTT. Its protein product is CASSSPRTTGNTIYF.

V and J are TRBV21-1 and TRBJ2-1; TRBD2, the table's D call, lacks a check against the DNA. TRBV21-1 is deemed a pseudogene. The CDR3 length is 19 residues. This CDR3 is CASSKGPGTSTSKNNEQFF. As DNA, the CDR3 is TGTGCCAGCAGCAAAGGTCCCGGGACTAGCACCTCAAAAAACAATGAGCAGTTCTTC.